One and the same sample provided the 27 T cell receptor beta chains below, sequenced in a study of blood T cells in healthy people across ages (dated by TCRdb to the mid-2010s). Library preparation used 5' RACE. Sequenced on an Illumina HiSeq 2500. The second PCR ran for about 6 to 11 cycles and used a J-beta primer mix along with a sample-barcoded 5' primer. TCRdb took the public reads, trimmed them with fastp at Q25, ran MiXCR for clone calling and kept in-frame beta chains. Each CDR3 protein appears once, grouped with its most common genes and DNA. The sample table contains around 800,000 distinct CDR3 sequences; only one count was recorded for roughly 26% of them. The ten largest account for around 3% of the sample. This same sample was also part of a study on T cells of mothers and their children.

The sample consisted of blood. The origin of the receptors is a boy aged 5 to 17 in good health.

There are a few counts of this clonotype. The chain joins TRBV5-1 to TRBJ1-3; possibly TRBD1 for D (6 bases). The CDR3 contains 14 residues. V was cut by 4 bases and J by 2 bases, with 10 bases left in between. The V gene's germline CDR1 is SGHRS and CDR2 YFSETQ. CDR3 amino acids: CASSGNRAGNTIYF. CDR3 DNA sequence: TGCGCCAGCAGCGGAAACAGGGCTGGAAACACCATATATTTT.

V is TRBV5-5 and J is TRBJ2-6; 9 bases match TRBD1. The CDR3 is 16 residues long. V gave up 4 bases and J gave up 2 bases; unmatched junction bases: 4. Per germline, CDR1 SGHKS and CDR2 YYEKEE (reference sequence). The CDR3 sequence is CASSGRTGAGANVLTF. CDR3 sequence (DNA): TGTGCCAGCAGCGGAAGGACAGGGGCTGGGGCCAACGTCCTGACTTTC.

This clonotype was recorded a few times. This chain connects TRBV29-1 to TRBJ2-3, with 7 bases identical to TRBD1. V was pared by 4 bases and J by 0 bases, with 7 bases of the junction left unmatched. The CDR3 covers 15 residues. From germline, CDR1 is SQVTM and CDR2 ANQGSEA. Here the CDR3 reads CSVGGRGPSTDTQYF. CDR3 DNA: TGCAGCGTTGGAGGAAGGGGGCCCAGCACAGATACGCAGTATTTT.

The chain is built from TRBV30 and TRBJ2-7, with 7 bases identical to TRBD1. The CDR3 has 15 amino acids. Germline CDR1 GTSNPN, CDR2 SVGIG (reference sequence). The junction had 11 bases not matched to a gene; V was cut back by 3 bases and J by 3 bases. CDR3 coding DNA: TGTGCCTGGAGCCCGATAGGGGACAGAGACTACGAGCAGTACTTC. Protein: CAWSPIGDRDYEQYF.

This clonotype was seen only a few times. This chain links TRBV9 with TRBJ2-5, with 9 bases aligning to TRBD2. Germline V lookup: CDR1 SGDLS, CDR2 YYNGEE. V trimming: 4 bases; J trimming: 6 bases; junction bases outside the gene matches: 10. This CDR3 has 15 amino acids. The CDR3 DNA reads TGTGCCAGCAGCCAAATGGCGGGAGGGACGAAGACCCAGTACTTC. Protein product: CASSQMAGGTKTQYF.

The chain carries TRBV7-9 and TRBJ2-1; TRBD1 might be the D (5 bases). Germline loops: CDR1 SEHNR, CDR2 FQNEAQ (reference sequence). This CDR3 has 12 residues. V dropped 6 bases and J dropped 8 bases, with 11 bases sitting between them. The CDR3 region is CASSRVRDEQFF. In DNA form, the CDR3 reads TGTGCCAGCAGTAGGGTCAGGGATGAGCAGTTCTTC.

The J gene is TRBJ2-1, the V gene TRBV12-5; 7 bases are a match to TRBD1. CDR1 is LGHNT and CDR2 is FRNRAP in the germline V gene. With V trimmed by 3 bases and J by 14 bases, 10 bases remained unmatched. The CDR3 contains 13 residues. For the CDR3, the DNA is TGTGCTAGTGGTTTAAAGGAGAGGGGGCGCGAGTTCTTC. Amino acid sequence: CASGLKERGREFF.

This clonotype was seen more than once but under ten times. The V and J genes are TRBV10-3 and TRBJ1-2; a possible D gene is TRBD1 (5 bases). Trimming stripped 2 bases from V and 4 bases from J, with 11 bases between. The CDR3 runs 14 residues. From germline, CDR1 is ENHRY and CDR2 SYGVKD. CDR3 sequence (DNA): TGTGCCATCAGTGAGGAACAGGCTGCCTATGGCTACACCTTC. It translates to CAISEEQAAYGYTF.

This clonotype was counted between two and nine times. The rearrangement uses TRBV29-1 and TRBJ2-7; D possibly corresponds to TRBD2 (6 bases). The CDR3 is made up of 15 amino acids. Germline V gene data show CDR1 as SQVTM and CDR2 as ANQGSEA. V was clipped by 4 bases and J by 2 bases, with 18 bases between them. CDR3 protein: CSVVSSRGSPYEQYF. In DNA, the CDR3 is TGCAGCGTTGTGTCCAGCCGGGGGTCCCCCTACGAGCAGTACTTC.

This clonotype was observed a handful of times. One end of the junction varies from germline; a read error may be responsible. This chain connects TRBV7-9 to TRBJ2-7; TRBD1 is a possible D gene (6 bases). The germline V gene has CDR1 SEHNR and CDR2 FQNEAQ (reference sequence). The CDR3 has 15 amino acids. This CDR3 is CASSRYRDTAYEQYF. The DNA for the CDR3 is TGTGCCAGCAGTCGTTACCGGGACACAGCCTATGAGCAGTACTTC.

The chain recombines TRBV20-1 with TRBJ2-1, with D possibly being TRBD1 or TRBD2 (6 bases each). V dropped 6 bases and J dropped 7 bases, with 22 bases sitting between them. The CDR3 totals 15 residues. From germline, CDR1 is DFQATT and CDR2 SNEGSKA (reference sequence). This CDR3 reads CSARWPGGPWNEQFF. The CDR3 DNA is TGCAGTGCCAGATGGCCCGGGGGCCCCTGGAATGAGCAGTTCTTC.

The CDR3 nucleotides read TGTGCCAGCAGTCCCACAGCTACCTATGGCTACACCTTC. It is translated as CASSPTATYGYTF. The chain employs TRBV27 and TRBJ1-2; no clear D gene. Trimming took off 5 bases at V and 4 bases at J, with 11 bases between the two ends. There are 13 residues in the CDR3. Germline V CDR1 and CDR2: MNHEY, SMNVEV (reference sequence).

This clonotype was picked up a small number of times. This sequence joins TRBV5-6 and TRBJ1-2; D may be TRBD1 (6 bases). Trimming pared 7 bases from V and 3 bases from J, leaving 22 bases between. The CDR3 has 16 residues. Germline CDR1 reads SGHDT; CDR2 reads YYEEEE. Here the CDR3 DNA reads TGTGCCAGCGGCTGGTACAGGGTAGGGAGGGACTATGGCTACACCTTC. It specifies CASGWYRVGRDYGYTF.

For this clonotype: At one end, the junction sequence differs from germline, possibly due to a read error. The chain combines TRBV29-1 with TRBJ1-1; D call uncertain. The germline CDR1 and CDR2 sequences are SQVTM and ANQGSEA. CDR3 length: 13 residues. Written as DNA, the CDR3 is TGCAGCGTTGAAGATTGGTCGGGCACTGAAACTTTCTTT. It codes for CSVEDWSGTETFF. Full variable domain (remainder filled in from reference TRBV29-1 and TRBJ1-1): SAVISQKPSRDICQRGTSLTIQCQVDSQVTMMFWYRQQPGQSLTLIATANQGSEATYESGFVIDKFPISRPNLTFSTLTVSNMSPEDSSIYLCSVEDWSGTETFFGQGTRLTVV.

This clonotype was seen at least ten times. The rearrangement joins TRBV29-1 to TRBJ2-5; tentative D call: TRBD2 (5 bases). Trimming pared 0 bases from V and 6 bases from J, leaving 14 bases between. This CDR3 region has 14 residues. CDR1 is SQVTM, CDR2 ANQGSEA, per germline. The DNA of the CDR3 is TGCAGCGTTGAAGATTTAGAGGCCGGGAAGACCCAGTACTTC. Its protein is CSVEDLEAGKTQYF.

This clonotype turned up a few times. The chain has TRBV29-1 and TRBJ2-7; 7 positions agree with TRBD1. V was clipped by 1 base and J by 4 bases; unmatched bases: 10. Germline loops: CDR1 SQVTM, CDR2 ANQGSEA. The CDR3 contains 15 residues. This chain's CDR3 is CSVEARDSIIYEQYF. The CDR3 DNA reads TGCAGCGTTGAAGCCCGGGACAGTATCATTTACGAGCAGTACTTC.

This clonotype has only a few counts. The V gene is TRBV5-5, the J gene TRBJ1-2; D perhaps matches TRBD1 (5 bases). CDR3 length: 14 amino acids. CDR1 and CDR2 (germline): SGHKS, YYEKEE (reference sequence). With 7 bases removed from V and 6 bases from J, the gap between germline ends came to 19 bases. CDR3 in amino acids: CASSLTGGRHGYTF. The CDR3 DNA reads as TGTGCCAGCTCGTTGACGGGGGGTCGACATGGCTACACCTTC.

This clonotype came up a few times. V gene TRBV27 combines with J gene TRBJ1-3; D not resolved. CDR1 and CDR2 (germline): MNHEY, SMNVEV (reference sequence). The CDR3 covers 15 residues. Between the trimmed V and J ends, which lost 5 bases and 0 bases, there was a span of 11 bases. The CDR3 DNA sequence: TGTGCCAGCAGTCCTAGGGCCAGCTCTGGAAACACCATATATTTT. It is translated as CASSPRASSGNTIYF.

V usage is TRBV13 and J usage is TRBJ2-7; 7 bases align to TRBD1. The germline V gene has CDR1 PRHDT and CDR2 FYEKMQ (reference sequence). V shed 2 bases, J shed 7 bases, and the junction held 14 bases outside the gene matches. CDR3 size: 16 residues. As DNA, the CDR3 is TGTGCCAGCAGCTTAACCCGGACAGGTCGACCTTTGGAGCAGTACTTC. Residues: CASSLTRTGRPLEQYF.

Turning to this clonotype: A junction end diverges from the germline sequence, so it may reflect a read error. CDR3 sequence: CAWSVREQFF. The CDR3 DNA sequence: TGTGCCTGGAGTGTACGGGAGCAATTCTTC. The gene calls are TRBV30 and TRBJ2-1, with a tentative D call TRBD2 (6 bases). This CDR3 is 10 amino acids long. The germline V gene encodes CDR1 GTSNPN and CDR2 SVGIG (reference sequence).

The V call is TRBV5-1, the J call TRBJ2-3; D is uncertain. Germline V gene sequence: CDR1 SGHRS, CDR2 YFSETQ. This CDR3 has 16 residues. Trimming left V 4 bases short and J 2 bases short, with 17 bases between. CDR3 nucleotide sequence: TGCGCCAGCAGCCCAGGAGCCCAGCTTAACACAGATACGCAGTATTTT. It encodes CASSPGAQLNTDTQYF.

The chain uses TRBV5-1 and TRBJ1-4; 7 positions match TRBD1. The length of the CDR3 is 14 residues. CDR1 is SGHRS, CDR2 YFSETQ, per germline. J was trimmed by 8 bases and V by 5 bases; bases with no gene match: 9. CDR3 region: CASRPTGSGEKLFF. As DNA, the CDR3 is TGCGCCAGCAGACCGACAGGGTCAGGGGAAAAACTGTTTTTT.

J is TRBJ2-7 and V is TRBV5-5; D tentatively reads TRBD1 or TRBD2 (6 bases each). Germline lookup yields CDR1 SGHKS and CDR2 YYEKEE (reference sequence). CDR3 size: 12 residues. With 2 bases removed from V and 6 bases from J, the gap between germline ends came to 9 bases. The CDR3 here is CASSFSGAEQYF. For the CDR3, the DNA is TGTGCCAGCAGCTTCTCGGGGGCCGAGCAGTACTTC.

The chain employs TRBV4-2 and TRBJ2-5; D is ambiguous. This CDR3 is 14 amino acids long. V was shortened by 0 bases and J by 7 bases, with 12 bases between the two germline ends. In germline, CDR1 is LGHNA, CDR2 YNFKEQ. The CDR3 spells CASSQDRKRPTQYF. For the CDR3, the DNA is TGTGCCAGCAGCCAAGATCGGAAGCGTCCGACCCAGTACTTC.

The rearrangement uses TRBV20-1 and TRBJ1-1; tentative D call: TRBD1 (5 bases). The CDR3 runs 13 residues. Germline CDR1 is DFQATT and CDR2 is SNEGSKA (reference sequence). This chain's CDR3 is CIPRGQRNTEAFF. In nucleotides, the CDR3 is TGCATCCCCCGGGGCCAAAGGAACACTGAAGCTTTCTTT.

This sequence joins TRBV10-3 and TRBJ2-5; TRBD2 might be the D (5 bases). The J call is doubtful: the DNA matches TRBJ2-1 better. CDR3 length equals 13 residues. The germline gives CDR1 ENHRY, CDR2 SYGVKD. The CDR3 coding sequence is TGTGCCGTTAAAGACGGGGATTTGAATGAGCAGTTCTTC. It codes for CAVKDGDLNEQFF.

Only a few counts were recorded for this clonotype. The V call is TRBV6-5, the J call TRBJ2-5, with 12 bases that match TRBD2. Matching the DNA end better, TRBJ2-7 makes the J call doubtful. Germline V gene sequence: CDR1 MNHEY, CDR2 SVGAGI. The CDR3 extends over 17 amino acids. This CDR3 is CASTQSRLAGVSYEQYF. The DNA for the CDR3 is TGTGCCAGCACTCAATCGAGACTAGCGGGGGTCTCCTACGAGCAGTACTTC.